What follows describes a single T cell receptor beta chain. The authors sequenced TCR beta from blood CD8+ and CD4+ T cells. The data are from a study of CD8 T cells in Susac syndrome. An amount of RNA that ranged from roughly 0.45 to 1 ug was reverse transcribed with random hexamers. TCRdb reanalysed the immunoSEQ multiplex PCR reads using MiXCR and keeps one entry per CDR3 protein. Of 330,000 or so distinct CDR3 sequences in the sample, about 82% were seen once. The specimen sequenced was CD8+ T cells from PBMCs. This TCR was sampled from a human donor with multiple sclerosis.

The CDR3 DNA is TGTGCCAGCAGCCGAAGAACCCCGAGCTCCTACGAGCAGTACTTC. Translating it yields CASSRRTPSSYEQYF. The chain combines TRBV13 with TRBJ2-7; D not certain. Germline V gene sequence: CDR1 PRHDT, CDR2 FYEKMQ (reference sequence). Trimming stripped 5 bases from V and 0 bases from J, with 14 bases between. The CDR3 runs to 15 residues.